This TCR beta chain was documented in a study of brain T cells in children with intractable seizures. This clone was picked up one time. Its cognate antigen is unknown. The method was immunoSEQ multiplex PCR; TCRdb's version includes in-frame clones alone and lacks a portion of them. The sample carries about 64,000 clones, about 96% recorded once. The germline V gene encodes CDR1 SQVTM and CDR2 ANQGSEA. V was pared by 6 bases and J by 0 bases, with 9 bases of the junction left unmatched. The CDR3 is 15 residues long. Points from the study as a whole: Viral specificity was inferred only from CDR3 similarity; HCMV serostatus was unknown. Clones missing pre-surgery may reflect undersampling of that blood sample.

Sequencing was limited to surgery cases with top T cell transcript signatures in brain tissue. At least one anti-epileptic drug was given before surgery. V usage is TRBV29-1 and J usage is TRBJ2-3; 7 nucleotides agree with TRBD1. The origin of this receptor is a boy younger than two with focal cortical dysplasia and intractable seizures. This specimen consisted of peripheral blood, obtained at surgery. Here the CDR3 DNA reads TGCAGCGTCCGCAGAGGGGGCGCTAGCACAGATACGCAGTATTTT. It yields the protein CSVRRGGASTDTQYF.